This T cell receptor (beta chain) was sequenced for a study of blood T cells in healthy people across ages. This clonotype has at least ten counts. Its antigen is unidentified. Study-wide findings and caveats: Estimated diversity, derived from one million T cells, was regarded as an underestimate. Nothing was known about donor CMV status, and this possibly confounded expanded clonotype changes. A greater number of naive CD4+ cells and higher diversity distinguished long-lived donors from aged donors.

Germline CDR1 reads SGHAT; CDR2 reads FQNNGV. The J segment lost 6 bases and the V segment lost 0 bases, leaving 4 bases of the junction unmatched. CDR3 length equals 14 residues. With a J-beta primer mix and a sample-barcoded 5' primer, a second PCR ran 7 to 11 cycles. A 12-random-nucleotide template-switch adaptor tagged each cDNA molecule. From the 5' RACE reads, TCRdb called clonotypes with MiXCR, one entry per CDR3 protein. The data contain 870,000 or so distinct CDR3 sequences, under 35% of them singletons. V is TRBV11-2 and J is TRBJ2-5; 7 positions match TRBD1. The sequence was obtained from a woman older than 75 in good health. The material sequenced was blood. Here the CDR3 reads CASSLETGLKTQYF. The CDR3, as DNA: TGTGCCAGCAGCTTAGAGACAGGGTTAAAGACCCAGTACTTC. The full variable domain, completed using reference TRBV11-2 and TRBJ2-5, is EAGVAQSPRYKIIEKRQSVAFWCNPISGHATLYWYQQILGQGPKLLIQFQNNGVVDDSQLPKDRFSAERLKGVDSTLKIQPAKLEDSAVYLCASSLETGLKTQYFGPGTRLLVL.